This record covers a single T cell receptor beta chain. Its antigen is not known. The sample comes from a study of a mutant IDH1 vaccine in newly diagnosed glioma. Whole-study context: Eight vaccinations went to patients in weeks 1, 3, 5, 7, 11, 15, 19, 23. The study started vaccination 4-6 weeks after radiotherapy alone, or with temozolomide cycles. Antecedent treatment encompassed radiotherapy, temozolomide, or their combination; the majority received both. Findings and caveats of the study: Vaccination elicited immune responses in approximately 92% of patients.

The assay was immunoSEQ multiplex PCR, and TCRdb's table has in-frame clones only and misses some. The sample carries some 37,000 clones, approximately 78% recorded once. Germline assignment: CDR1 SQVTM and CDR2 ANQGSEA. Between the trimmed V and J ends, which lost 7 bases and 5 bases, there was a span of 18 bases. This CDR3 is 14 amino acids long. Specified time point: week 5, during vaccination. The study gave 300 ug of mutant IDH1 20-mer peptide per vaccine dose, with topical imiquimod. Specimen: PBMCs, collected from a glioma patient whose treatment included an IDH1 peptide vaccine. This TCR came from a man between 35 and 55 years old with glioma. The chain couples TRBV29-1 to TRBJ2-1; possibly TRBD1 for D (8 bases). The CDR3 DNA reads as TGCAGCGCGGGCGGACAGGGAGGGCACAATGAGCAGTTCTTC. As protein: CSAGGQGGHNEQFF.